These 10 T cell receptor beta chains came from one sample sequenced in a study of response to subunit inactivated influenza vaccine. One entry per CDR3 protein results from TCRdb running MiXCR on the RT-PCR reads. Here the sample spans about 830,000 distinct CDR3 sequences, less than 20% being singletons. Sequencing used PBMCs from blood, obtained 5 days after vaccination. These receptors were obtained from a man in his fifties or sixties who received an inactivated influenza vaccine.

The CDR3 coding sequence is TGTGCCAGCAGTTATCGGGGGGCCCAAGAGACCCAGTACTTC. Its translation is CASSYRGAQETQYF. The chain employs TRBV12-3 or TRBV12-4 and TRBJ2-5; D may be TRBD2 (7 bases). V gave up 4 bases and J gave up 1 base, with 10 bases separating them. The CDR3 consists of 14 residues.

This clonotype was counted at least ten times. The chain employs TRBV28 and TRBJ2-5; 8 bases align to TRBD1. This CDR3 is 15 amino acids long. Germline CDR1 reads MDHEN; CDR2 reads SYDVKM. V dropped 2 bases and J dropped 1; count of bases not matched to a gene: 3. CDR3 sequence: CASSLHGQGQETQYF. CDR3 DNA sequence: TGTGCCAGCAGTTTACACGGACAGGGCCAAGAGACCCAGTACTTC.

This clonotype has just a few counts. The chain recombines TRBV4-1 with TRBJ2-1; D unresolved. V lost 4 bases to trimming and J lost 3 bases, with 25 bases between them. CDR3 length equals 19 residues. The germline gives CDR1 MGHRA, CDR2 YSYEKL. CDR3 sequence reads: CASSRQYDAGLSGYNEQFF. The DNA for the CDR3 is TGCGCCAGCAGCCGACAATATGATGCAGGTCTAAGTGGCTACAATGAGCAGTTCTTC.

This rearrangement joins TRBV4-1 to TRBJ1-1; D is unclear. This CDR3 region has 13 residues. The germline V gene encodes CDR1 MGHRA and CDR2 YSYEKL. Trimming removed 0 bases from V and 7 bases from J, with 9 bases in between. The CDR3 DNA reads TGCGCCAGCAGCCAAGAGTCTTTCTTTGAAGCTTTCTTT. Residues: CASSQESFFEAFF.

The V gene is TRBV13, the J gene TRBJ1-2; 7 bases fit TRBD1. CDR3 length: 14 amino acids. After removal of 0 bases from V and 8 bases from J, the junction contained 6 bases not matched to a gene. The V gene's germline CDR1 is PRHDT and CDR2 FYEKMQ (reference sequence). CDR3 amino acids: CASSLGQGVRGYTF. CDR3 coding DNA: TGTGCCAGCAGCTTAGGGCAGGGGGTTAGGGGCTACACCTTC.

This clonotype was counted between two and nine times. The chain carries TRBV7-8 and TRBJ2-1; 7 nucleotides align to TRBD2. Germline CDR1 is SGHVS and CDR2 is FQNEAQ. Trimming cost V 0 bases and J 4 bases; bases outside gene matches: 3. This CDR3 is built from 15 residues. This chain's CDR3 is CASSLARGGYNEQFF. CDR3 DNA: TGTGCCAGCAGCTTAGCGCGCGGGGGTTACAATGAGCAGTTCTTC.

This clonotype was observed many times. V is TRBV4-3 and J is TRBJ2-3, with 9 bases identical to TRBD2. The V segment lost 0 bases and the J segment 4 bases; nucleotides outside the gene matches: 11. CDR3 length: 18 amino acids. Per the germline V gene, CDR1 is LGHNA and CDR2 is YSLEER. The CDR3 sequence is CASSQDPLLAGRADTQYF. As DNA, the CDR3 is TGCGCCAGCAGCCAAGATCCCCTACTAGCGGGTAGGGCAGATACGCAGTATTTT.

The J gene is TRBJ2-2, the V gene TRBV9; D gene uncertain. This CDR3 contains 15 residues. V was cut by 0 bases and J by 0 bases, with 6 bases left in between. The germline CDR1 and CDR2 sequences are SGDLS and YYNGEE. The CDR3 reads CASSVGQANTGELFF. As DNA, the CDR3 is TGTGCCAGCAGCGTAGGGCAAGCGAACACCGGGGAGCTGTTTTTT.

The rearrangement joins TRBV27 to TRBJ2-1; D is perhaps TRBD2 (6 bases). The CDR3 contains 14 residues. CDR1 is MNHEY and CDR2 is SMNVEV in the germline V gene (reference sequence). With 3 bases removed from V and 3 bases from J, the gap between germline ends came to 9 bases. CDR3 in DNA: TGTGCCAGCAGTTTTACTAGCAACTACAATGAGCAGTTCTTC. Its protein product is CASSFTSNYNEQFF.

The rearrangement uses TRBV10-3 and TRBJ2-5; 7 bases agree with TRBD1. The CDR3 has 14 residues. V gave up 3 bases and J gave up 5 bases; unmatched junction bases: 6. Germline assignment: CDR1 ENHRY and CDR2 SYGVKD. The CDR3 DNA follows: TGTGCCATCAGTGAACAGGGGTGGGGGGAGACCCAGTACTTC. Encoded protein: CAISEQGWGETQYF.